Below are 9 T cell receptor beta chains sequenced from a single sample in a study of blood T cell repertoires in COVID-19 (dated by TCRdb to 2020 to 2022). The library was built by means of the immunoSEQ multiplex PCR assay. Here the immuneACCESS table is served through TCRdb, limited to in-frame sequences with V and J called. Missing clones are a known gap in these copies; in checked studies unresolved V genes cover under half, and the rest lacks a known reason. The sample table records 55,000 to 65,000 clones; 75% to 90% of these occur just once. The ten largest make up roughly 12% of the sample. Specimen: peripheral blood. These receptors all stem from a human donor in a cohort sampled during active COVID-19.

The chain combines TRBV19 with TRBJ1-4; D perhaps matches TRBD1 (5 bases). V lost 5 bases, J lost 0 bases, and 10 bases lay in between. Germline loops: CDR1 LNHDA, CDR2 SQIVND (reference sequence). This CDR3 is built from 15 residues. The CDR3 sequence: CASSETDATNEKLFF. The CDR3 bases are TGTGCCAGTAGTGAGACAGATGCAACTAATGAAAAACTGTTTTTT.

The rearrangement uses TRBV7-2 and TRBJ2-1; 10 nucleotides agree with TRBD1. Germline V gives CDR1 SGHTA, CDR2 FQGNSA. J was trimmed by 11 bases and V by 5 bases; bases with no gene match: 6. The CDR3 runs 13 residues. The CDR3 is CASSLPGQGQQFF. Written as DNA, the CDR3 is TGTGCCAGCAGCCTTCCGGGACAGGGGCAGCAGTTCTTC.

Here the CDR3 DNA reads TGTGCCAGCAGCCAGGGTGACAAAACCGGCTATGGCTACACCTTC. Amino acid sequence: CASSQGDKTGYGYTF. The chain links TRBV28 to TRBJ1-2; maybe TRBD1 (5 bases). This CDR3 spans 15 amino acids. The germline gives CDR1 MDHEN, CDR2 SYDVKM. V was shortened by 6 bases and J by 4 bases, with 18 bases between the two germline ends.

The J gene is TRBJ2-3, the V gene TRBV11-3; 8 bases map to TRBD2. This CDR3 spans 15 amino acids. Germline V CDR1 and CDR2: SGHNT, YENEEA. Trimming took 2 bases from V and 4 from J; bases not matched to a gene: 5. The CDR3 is CASSLRGGLADTQYF. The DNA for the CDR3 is TGTGCCAGCAGCTTACGGGGGGGCCTCGCAGATACGCAGTATTTT.

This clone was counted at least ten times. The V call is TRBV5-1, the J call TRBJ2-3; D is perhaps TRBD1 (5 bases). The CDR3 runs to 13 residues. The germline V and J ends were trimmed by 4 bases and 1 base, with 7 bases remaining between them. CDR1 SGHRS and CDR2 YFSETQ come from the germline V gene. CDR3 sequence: CASSVTGTDTQYF. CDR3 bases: TGCGCCAGCAGCGTGACAGGCACAGATACGCAGTATTTT.

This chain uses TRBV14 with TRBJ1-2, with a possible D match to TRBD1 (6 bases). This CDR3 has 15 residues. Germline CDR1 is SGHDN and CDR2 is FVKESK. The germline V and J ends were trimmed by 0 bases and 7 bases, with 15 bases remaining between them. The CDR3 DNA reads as TGTGCCAGCAGCCAAGATATCTGGACCAGGGGTGGCTACACCTTC. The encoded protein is CASSQDIWTRGGYTF.

CDR3 sequence (DNA): TGTGCCAGCAGTTTATCAGGTTGGGGGGGTAGGAACACCATATATTTT. Its translation: CASSLSGWGGRNTIYF. The V and J genes are TRBV28 and TRBJ1-3; a possible D gene is TRBD1 (5 bases). Trimming shortened V by 1 base and J by 7 bases, and 17 bases separated the two germline ends. The CDR3 covers 16 residues. Germline CDR1 reads MDHEN; CDR2 reads SYDVKM.

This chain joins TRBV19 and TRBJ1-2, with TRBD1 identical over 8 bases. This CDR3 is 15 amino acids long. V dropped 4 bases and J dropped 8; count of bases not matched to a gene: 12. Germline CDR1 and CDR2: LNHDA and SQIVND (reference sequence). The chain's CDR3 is CASSTPGTGYDGYTF. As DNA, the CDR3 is TGTGCCAGTAGTACGCCCGGGACAGGTTACGACGGCTACACCTTC.

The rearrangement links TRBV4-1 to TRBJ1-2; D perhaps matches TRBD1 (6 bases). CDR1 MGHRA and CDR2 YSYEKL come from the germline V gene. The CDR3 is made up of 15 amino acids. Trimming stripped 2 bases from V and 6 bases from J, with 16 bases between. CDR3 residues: CASSQRSPGVDGYTF. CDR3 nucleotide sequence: TGCGCCAGCAGCCAAAGGTCTCCAGGGGTAGATGGCTACACCTTC.